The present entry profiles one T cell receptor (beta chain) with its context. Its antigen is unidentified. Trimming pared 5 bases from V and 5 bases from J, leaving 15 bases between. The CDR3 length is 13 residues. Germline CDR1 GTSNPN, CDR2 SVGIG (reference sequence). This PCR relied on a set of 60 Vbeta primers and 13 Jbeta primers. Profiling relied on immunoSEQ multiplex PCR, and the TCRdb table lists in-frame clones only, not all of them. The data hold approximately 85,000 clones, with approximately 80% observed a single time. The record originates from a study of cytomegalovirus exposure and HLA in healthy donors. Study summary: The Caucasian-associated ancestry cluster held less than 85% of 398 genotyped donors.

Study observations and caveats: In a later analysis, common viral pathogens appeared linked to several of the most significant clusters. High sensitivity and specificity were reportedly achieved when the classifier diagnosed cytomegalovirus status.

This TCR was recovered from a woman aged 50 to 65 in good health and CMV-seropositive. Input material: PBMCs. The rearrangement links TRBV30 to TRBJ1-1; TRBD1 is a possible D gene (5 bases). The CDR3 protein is CAWSVGGRTEAFF. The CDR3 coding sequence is TGTGCCTGGTCTGTGGGGGGTCGTACTGAAGCTTTCTTT.